What follows is one T cell receptor beta chain and its context. The CDR3 covers 15 residues. After removal of 4 bases from V and 4 bases from J, the junction contained 6 bases not matched to a gene. Germline CDR1 is MNHEY and CDR2 is SMNVEV (reference sequence). This record comes from a study of technical replicates of blood from several donors. Only in-frame clones appear in the TCRdb table, and some are missing; sequencing was by immunoSEQ multiplex PCR. The table lists 70,000 to 85,000 clones, under 95% of them singletons. This sequence was found in a human donor in good health. Sequenced sample: T cells isolated from PBMCs. This chain links TRBV27 with TRBJ2-3; TRBD1 matches 9 bases. CDR3 region: CASSSLTGGADTQYF. The CDR3 DNA reads TGTGCCAGCAGTTCCCTGACAGGGGGAGCAGATACGCAGTATTTT.